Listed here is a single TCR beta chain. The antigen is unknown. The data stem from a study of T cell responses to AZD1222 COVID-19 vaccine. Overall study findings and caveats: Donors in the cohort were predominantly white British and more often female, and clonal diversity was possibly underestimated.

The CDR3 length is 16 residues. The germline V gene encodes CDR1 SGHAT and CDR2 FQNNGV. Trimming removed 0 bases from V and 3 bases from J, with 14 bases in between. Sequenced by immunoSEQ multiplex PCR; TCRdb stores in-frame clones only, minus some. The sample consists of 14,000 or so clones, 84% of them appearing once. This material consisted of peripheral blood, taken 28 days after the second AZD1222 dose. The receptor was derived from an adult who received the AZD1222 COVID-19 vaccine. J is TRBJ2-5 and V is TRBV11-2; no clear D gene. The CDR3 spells CASSLDPLRIEETQYF. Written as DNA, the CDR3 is TGTGCCAGCAGCTTAGATCCTCTTAGAATTGAAGAGACCCAGTACTTC.